Below are 27 T cell receptor beta chains sequenced from a single sample in a study of T-cell reconstitution after alpha-beta-depleted transplantation in children. TCRbeta library construction was performed incorporating unique molecular identifiers. MiXCR, applied by TCRdb to the PCR reads, yields one record per CDR3 protein. The sample gives 300,000 to 350,000 distinct CDR3 sequences, roughly 21% of which show up once; approximately 11% is in the top ten. Sequencing was performed on PBMCs, mostly from graft donor cells, taken 180 days after TCRalphabeta/CD19-depleted stem cell transplant. The receptor source for this set is a male patient younger than 18 who had a stem cell transplant for acute lymphoblastic leukemia, so the T cells may come from the graft donor.

This clonotype has a handful of counts. CDR3 sequence: CASSSPYRGPSYEQYF. In DNA form, the CDR3 reads TGTGCCAGCAGTTCACCTTACAGGGGCCCTTCCTACGAGCAGTACTTC. This sequence joins TRBV27 and TRBJ2-7, with TRBD1 identical over 7 bases. V gave up 4 bases and J gave up 1 base; unmatched junction bases: 10. The CDR3 consists of 16 residues. CDR1 is MNHEY, CDR2 SMNVEV, per germline (reference sequence).

The genes are TRBV24-1 and TRBJ2-2; 9 bases fit TRBD2. This CDR3 spans 17 amino acids. CDR1 is KGHDR and CDR2 is SFDVKD in the germline V gene. After removal of 4 bases from V and 1 base from J, the junction contained 6 bases not matched to a gene. CDR3: CATSDSGLALNTGELFF. Written as DNA, the CDR3 is TGTGCCACCAGTGACTCGGGACTAGCCCTGAACACCGGGGAGCTGTTTTTT.

The V call is TRBV6-5, the J call TRBJ2-7; a weak D match, TRBD2 (5 bases). Germline V lookup: CDR1 MNHEY, CDR2 SVGAGI. The V end was cut by 3 bases, the J end by 0 bases, with 12 bases between. The CDR3 loop spans 15 amino acids. The CDR3 loop reads CASSYGIGSSYEQYF. The CDR3 DNA is TGTGCCAGCAGTTATGGGATAGGGAGCTCCTACGAGCAGTACTTC.

In its sample, this clonotype was seen once. With a much larger clone just one base away, this may be a read error. CDR3 in DNA: TGTGCCAGCAGCCCCCATGGGACGCAGCTCTTC. This codes for CASSPHGTQLF. This sequence joins TRBV7-9 and TRBJ2-1, with D perhaps given as TRBD1 or TRBD2 (5 bases each). The CDR3 is 11 amino acids. Looked up from germline, CDR1 is SEHNR and CDR2 is FQNEAQ (reference sequence).

The CDR3 protein is CASSSTSWITDTQYF. The CDR3 DNA sequence: TGTGCCAGCAGTTCGACTAGCTGGATTACAGATACGCAGTATTTT. The chain is built from TRBV7-2 and TRBJ2-3; TRBD2 matches 7 bases. J lost 3 bases, V lost 6 bases, and 9 bases had no gene match. The CDR3 runs 15 residues. Germline V CDR1 and CDR2: SGHTA, FQGNSA.

A remark on this clonotype: This may stem from a read error, because a much larger clone lies one nucleotide away. This chain uses TRBV12-3 or TRBV12-4 with TRBJ2-7; 12 bases are shared with TRBD2. The CDR3 is 16 amino acids. The CDR3 is CASRPTSGSGAYKQYF. CDR3 in DNA: TGTGCCAGCAGACCGACTAGCGGGAGTGGGGCCTACAAGCAGTACTTC.

The chain recombines TRBV27 with TRBJ2-7; 8 bases line up with TRBD1. Trimming took 3 bases from V and 1 from J; bases not matched to a gene: 8. The CDR3 loop spans 16 amino acids. Germline-derived CDR1 and CDR2 are MNHEY and SMNVEV (reference sequence). The CDR3 nucleotides are TGTGCCAGCAGTTTCGGGACAGGAGGTATTTCCTACGAGCAGTACTTC. Translated: CASSFGTGGISYEQYF.

This clonotype has just a few counts. The chain has TRBV12-3 or TRBV12-4 and TRBJ1-5, with a possible D match to TRBD1 (5 bases). Trimming took off 2 bases at V and 0 bases at J, with 14 bases between the two ends. The CDR3 contains 17 residues. The CDR3, as DNA: TGTGCCAGCAGTTTAAAGGGGTCATGGAATAGCAATCAGCCCCAGCATTTT. Amino acids: CASSLKGSWNSNQPQHF.

This chain joins TRBV2 and TRBJ2-2; 9 bases match TRBD1. The length of the CDR3 is 14 residues. V shed 7 bases, J shed 6 bases, and the junction held 6 bases outside the gene matches. CDR1 and CDR2 from the germline V gene are SNHLY and FYNNEI. DNA of the CDR3: TGTGCCAGCAAACCGGGACAGGGATCCGGGGAGCTGTTTTTT. Its protein is CASKPGQGSGELFF.

The chain joins TRBV7-8 to TRBJ2-5; D might be TRBD2 (6 bases). Germline assignment: CDR1 SGHVS and CDR2 FQNEAQ. V was trimmed by 3 bases and J by 5 bases, leaving 16 bases between them. The CDR3 is made up of 15 amino acids. CDR3 amino acids: CASSFMDGRVETQYF. CDR3 in DNA: TGTGCCAGCAGCTTTATGGACGGGAGAGTGGAGACCCAGTACTTC.

The chain uses TRBV29-1 and TRBJ2-2; TRBD2 might be the D (5 bases). Germline V gives CDR1 SQVTM, CDR2 ANQGSEA. Deletions cut 4 bases from V and 1 base from J, with 7 bases between. There are 13 residues in the CDR3. Written as DNA, the CDR3 is TGCAGCGTTGGCGGGCGGAACACCGGGGAGCTGTTTTTT. Protein product: CSVGGRNTGELFF.

This clonotype was seen a few times. The chain couples TRBV12-3 or TRBV12-4 to TRBJ1-3; no clear D. V lost 6 bases and J 5 bases, leaving 17 bases between the germline ends. The CDR3 is 15 residues long. The CDR3 protein is CASSRWIRPRNTIYF. CDR3 DNA: TGTGCCAGCAGCCGCTGGATTCGTCCCAGAAACACCATATATTTT.

This chain uses TRBV3-1 with TRBJ2-4, with 9 bases matching TRBD2. The CDR3 length is 15 residues. Germline assignment: CDR1 LGHDT and CDR2 YNNKEL (reference sequence). Losses at the gene ends were 4 bases for V and 0 bases for J; bases not matched to a gene: 1. The CDR3 spells CASSLLAGAKNIQYF. CDR3 nucleotides: TGTGCCAGCAGCCTACTAGCGGGAGCCAAAAACATTCAGTACTTC.

The J gene is TRBJ2-1, the V gene TRBV5-1, with 7 bases aligning to TRBD1. The CDR3 loop spans 16 amino acids. Unmatched junction bases numbered 3, after V lost 0 bases and J lost 0 bases. Germline V gene data show CDR1 as SGHRS and CDR2 as YFSETQ. CDR3 DNA sequence: TGCGCCAGCAGCTTGGTACAGGGGAGCTCCTACAATGAGCAGTTCTTC. Translated: CASSLVQGSSYNEQFF.

V is TRBV7-9 and J is TRBJ2-7, with D maybe TRBD1 (6 bases). V was trimmed by 1 base and J by 3 bases, leaving 19 bases between them. Germline-derived CDR1 and CDR2 are SEHNR and FQNEAQ (reference sequence). This CDR3 is built from 17 residues. The CDR3 region is CASSLGLFGTNGYEQYF. The CDR3 DNA is TGTGCCAGCAGCTTAGGTCTTTTCGGGACAAACGGCTACGAGCAGTACTTC.

This clonotype was observed at least ten times. J is TRBJ2-7 and V is TRBV5-1; D gene uncertain. The CDR3 runs 12 residues. Germline values: CDR1 SGHRS, CDR2 YFSETQ. V dropped 1 base and J dropped 2 bases, with 4 bases sitting between them. The CDR3 DNA reads as TGCGCCAGCAGCTTGAATCCCTACGAGCAGTACTTC. This encodes CASSLNPYEQYF.

The table lists this clonotype with a few counts. The chain combines TRBV7-3 with TRBJ2-7; 9 bases fit TRBD2. J was trimmed by 3 bases and V by 7 bases; bases with no gene match: 7. This CDR3 has 14 amino acids. Germline CDR1 SGHTA, CDR2 FQGTGA. Here the CDR3 reads CASKFRGRDYEQYF. CDR3 coding DNA: TGTGCCAGCAAGTTCCGCGGGAGGGACTACGAGCAGTACTTC.

The chain uses TRBV7-3 and TRBJ1-3; 8 nucleotides align to TRBD1. Trimming took 5 bases from V and 0 from J; bases not matched to a gene: 3. Germline CDR1 is SGHTA and CDR2 is FQGTGA. The CDR3 is made up of 15 amino acids. For the CDR3, the DNA is TGTGCCAGCAGCCCGGGGACAGGCTCTGGAAACACCATATATTTT. This gives the protein CASSPGTGSGNTIYF.

The J gene is TRBJ1-5, the V gene TRBV7-3; D ambiguous. Trimming removed 4 bases from V and 3 bases from J, with 7 bases in between. The germline gives CDR1 SGHTA, CDR2 FQGTGA. The CDR3 runs 13 residues. The CDR3 DNA is TGTGCCAGCAGCTCATACTTCAATCAGCCCCAGCATTTT. Amino acid sequence: CASSSYFNQPQHF.

This chain joins TRBV28 and TRBJ1-2, with 7 positions matching TRBD1. Germline CDR1 and CDR2: MDHEN and SYDVKM. This CDR3 region has 15 residues. After removal of 5 bases from V and 7 bases from J, the junction contained 13 bases not matched to a gene. This CDR3 is CASSPYRGKGTGYTF. The CDR3 DNA reads TGTGCCAGCAGTCCGTACAGGGGTAAAGGGACTGGCTACACCTTC.

In its sample, this clonotype was seen a few times. V gene TRBV27 combines with J gene TRBJ2-7; TRBD1 agrees at 12 bases. Germline V gives CDR1 MNHEY, CDR2 SMNVEV (reference sequence). The ends lost 3 bases at V and 2 bases at J; junction bases unmatched: 8. This CDR3 contains 17 residues. CDR3 residues: CASSFVAGTGGTYEQYF. The CDR3, as DNA: TGTGCCAGCAGTTTCGTTGCCGGGACAGGGGGCACCTACGAGCAGTACTTC.

This chain connects TRBV20-1 to TRBJ1-5; D is unclear. The V end lost 2 bases, the J end lost 5 bases, and 10 bases lay between the germline ends. CDR1 and CDR2 from the germline V gene are DFQATT and SNEGSKA (reference sequence). The CDR3 has 13 residues. CDR3 in amino acids: CSARLGRDQPQHF. CDR3 coding DNA: TGCAGTGCTAGACTGGGGAGGGATCAGCCCCAGCATTTT.

In its sample, this clonotype was seen once. The CDR3 ends on some other residue instead of the conserved phenylalanine or tryptophan, so this is likely a read error. The V call is TRBV7-9, the J call TRBJ2-1; 7 nucleotides line up with TRBD1. The CDR3 is made up of 14 amino acids. Looked up from germline, CDR1 is SEHNR and CDR2 is FQNEAQ (reference sequence). The ends lost 5 bases at V and 4 bases at J; junction bases unmatched: 5. The CDR3: CASSTGQVYNEQFL. CDR3 nucleotides: TGTGCCAGCAGCACCGGACAGGTTTACAATGAGCAGTTCTTA.

V is TRBV7-7 and J is TRBJ2-1; 7 nucleotides line up with TRBD2. This CDR3 is built from 15 residues. Looked up from germline, CDR1 is SSHAT and CDR2 is FNYEAQ (reference sequence). V was clipped by 3 bases and J by 2 bases; unmatched bases: 4. The CDR3 here is CASSFREGAYNEQFF. The CDR3, as DNA: TGTGCCAGCAGCTTCAGGGAGGGCGCCTACAATGAGCAGTTCTTC.

This chain uses TRBV3-1 with TRBJ1-4, with D hard to call. V was shortened by 3 bases and J by 8 bases, with 7 bases between the two germline ends. Per germline, CDR1 LGHDT and CDR2 YNNKEL (reference sequence). The CDR3 spans 12 residues. Written as DNA, the CDR3 is TGTGCCAGCAGCCAGAGAATAGAAAAACTGTTTTTT. Residues: CASSQRIEKLFF.

This chain links TRBV29-1 with TRBJ2-5, with D uncertain. Trimming shortened V by 6 bases and J by 1 base, and 12 bases separated the two germline ends. Germline CDR1 is SQVTM and CDR2 is ANQGSEA. The CDR3 totals 13 residues. In DNA form, the CDR3 reads TGCAGCGTCGCTACAGATTTCCAAGAGACCCAGTACTTC. As protein: CSVATDFQETQYF.

This clonotype was seen only a few times. The V call is TRBV5-1, the J call TRBJ1-5, with 8 bases matching TRBD1. The CDR3 runs 14 residues. V gave up 4 bases and J gave up 5 bases; unmatched junction bases: 5. In germline, CDR1 is SGHRS, CDR2 YFSETQ. The CDR3 nucleotides are TGCGCCAGCAGCCCGGGACAGGCTGATCAGCCCCAGCATTTT. This codes for CASSPGQADQPQHF. The full variable domain, its missing parts supplied by reference TRBV5-1 and TRBJ1-5, is KAGVTQTPRYLIKTRGQQVTLSCSPISGHRSVSWYQQTPGQGLQFLFEYFSETQRNKGNFPGRFSGRQFSNSRSEMNVSTLELGDSALYLCASSPGQADQPQHFGDGTRLSIL.